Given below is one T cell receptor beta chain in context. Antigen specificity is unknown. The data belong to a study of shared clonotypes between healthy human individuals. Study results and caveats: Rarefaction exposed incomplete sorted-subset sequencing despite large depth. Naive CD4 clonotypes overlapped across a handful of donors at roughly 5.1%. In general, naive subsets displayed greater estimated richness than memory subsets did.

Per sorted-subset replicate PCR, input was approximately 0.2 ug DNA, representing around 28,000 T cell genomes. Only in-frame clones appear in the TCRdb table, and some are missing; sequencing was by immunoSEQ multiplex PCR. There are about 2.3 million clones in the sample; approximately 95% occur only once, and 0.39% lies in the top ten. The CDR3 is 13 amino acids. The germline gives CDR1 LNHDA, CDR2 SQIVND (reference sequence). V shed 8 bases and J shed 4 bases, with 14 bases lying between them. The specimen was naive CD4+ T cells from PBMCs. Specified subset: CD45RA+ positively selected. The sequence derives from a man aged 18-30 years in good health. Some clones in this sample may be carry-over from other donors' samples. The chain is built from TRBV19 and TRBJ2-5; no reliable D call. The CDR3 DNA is TGTGCCAGTCAGCGCAGCCTACGAGAGACCCAGTACTTC. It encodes CASQRSLRETQYF.